This section outlines one T cell receptor (beta chain) sequence together with its context. The CDR3 runs 16 residues. Looked up from germline, CDR1 is SGHRS and CDR2 is YFSETQ. The J segment lost 1 base and the V segment lost 0 bases, leaving 5 bases of the junction unmatched. The sample comes from a study of T cell changes during pregnancy in multiple sclerosis. The method was immunoSEQ multiplex PCR; TCRdb's version includes in-frame clones alone and lacks a portion of them. The repertoire holds tens of thousands of clones, with just over 90% as singletons. The TCR was taken from a female donor in good health, enrolled as a control in a pregnancy study. The specimen comprised CD4+ T cells from peripheral blood mononuclear cells, sampled after pregnancy. The chain employs TRBV5-1 and TRBJ2-5; 8 bases are shared with TRBD2. CDR3 region: CASSLALSGGQETQYF. DNA for the CDR3: TGCGCCAGCAGCTTGGCCTTGAGCGGGGGCCAAGAGACCCAGTACTTC.